This T cell receptor (beta chain) was recorded in a study of blood T cell repertoires in COVID-19. Study summary: Specimens from acute and convalescent COVID-19 originated in the United States, Italy and Spain. T cells, B-cell-depleted T cells, or PBMCs supplied cDNA or gDNA.

As processed by the authors: Scientists estimated how many nucleated cells there were by amplifying reference gene primers. The repertoire was sequenced with immunoSEQ multiplex PCR; TCRdb's copy has only in-frame clones and lacks some. V and J calls and clone size are copied from that table; D and trimming were computed from the DNA. The sample has 130,000 to 150,000 clones, approximately 89% seen once. CDR1 is SGHKS and CDR2 is YYEKEE in the germline V gene (reference sequence). CDR3 length: 16 amino acids. Germline trimming cut 0 bases from V and 7 bases from J; bases unmatched to any gene: 8. The clonotype comes from a human donor in a cohort sampled during active COVID-19. V usage is TRBV5-5 and J usage is TRBJ1-5, with 9 positions matching TRBD1. The sequencing input was peripheral blood. As DNA, the CDR3 is TGTGCCAGCAGCTTGGGACCGGGACAGGGCGAACAGCCCCAGCATTTT. This encodes CASSLGPGQGEQPQHF. Looking up the rest from reference TRBV5-5 and TRBJ1-5 gives the full variable domain: DAGVTQSPTHLIKTRGQQVTLRCSPISGHKSVSWYQQVLGQGPQFIFQYYEKEERGRGNFPDRFSARQFPNYSSELNVNALLLGDSALYLCASSLGPGQGEQPQHFGDGTRLSIL.